The present entry profiles one T cell receptor (beta chain) with its context. The data were taken from a study of CD8+ T cells in alopecia areata. Overall study: Administration of oral tofacitinib to treated patients was at 5 to 10 mg twice daily.

There are 14 residues in the CDR3. CDR1 is SQVTM and CDR2 is ANQGSEA in the germline V gene. V dropped 5 bases and J dropped 3 bases, with 16 bases sitting between them. In each case, RNA was isolated and then reverse transcribed into cDNA as the sequencing template. Profiling relied on immunoSEQ multiplex PCR, and the TCRdb table lists in-frame clones only, not all of them. Counted here are roughly 190,000 clones, about 60% occurring once; the ten biggest clones make up less than 0.8%. Documented treatment: oral pan-JAK inhibitor, 5-10 mg twice daily. The clonotype originates from a human donor with alopecia areata. The gene calls are TRBV29-1 and TRBJ1-1; D is ambiguous. Sequences were derived from CD4+ T cells sorted from blood, sampled at week 4, from a patient treated with tofacitinib. CDR3 bases: TGCAGCGTTAGCGTCGGACGGTCTTACACTGAAGCTTTCTTT. Residues: CSVSVGRSYTEAFF.